These 10 T cell receptor beta chains share one sample of origin, sequenced in a study of blood T cell repertoires in COVID-19. TCRdb's table, derived via immunoSEQ multiplex PCR, lists solely in-frame clones and lacks some. The table lists 150,000 to 200,000 clones, 92% of them singletons. The source material was peripheral blood. The receptors originated from a man aged 25-45 years with COVID-19, enrolled during active disease.

The chain combines TRBV19 with TRBJ1-5, with a tentative D call TRBD1 (6 bases). V lost 6 bases to trimming and J lost 1 base, with 10 bases between them. This CDR3 has 14 amino acids. Germline values: CDR1 LNHDA, CDR2 SQIVND (reference sequence). The CDR3 bases are TGTGCCAGTAGACAGGACAGAAGCAATCAGCCCCAGCATTTT. It translates to CASRQDRSNQPQHF.

The genes are TRBV5-1 and TRBJ2-2; weak D call: TRBD1 (6 bases). The CDR3 spans 15 residues. Trimming took 4 bases from V and 2 from J, leaving 12 bases between them. Germline-derived CDR1 and CDR2 are SGHRS and YFSETQ. CDR3 sequence: CASSPRQVNTGELFF. Written as DNA, the CDR3 is TGCGCCAGCAGCCCCCGACAGGTTAACACCGGGGAGCTGTTTTTT.

The gene calls are TRBV5-5 and TRBJ1-4, with D maybe TRBD1 (6 bases). This CDR3 contains 12 residues. Looked up from germline, CDR1 is SGHKS and CDR2 is YYEKEE (reference sequence). Trimming took off 3 bases at V and 8 bases at J, with 8 bases between the two ends. The CDR3 here is CASSSRGEKLFF. CDR3 sequence (DNA): TGTGCCAGCAGCTCGAGGGGGGAAAAACTGTTTTTT. The full variable domain, rest sourced from reference TRBV5-5 and TRBJ1-4, is DAGVTQSPTHLIKTRGQQVTLRCSPISGHKSVSWYQQVLGQGPQFIFQYYEKEERGRGNFPDRFSARQFPNYSSELNVNALLLGDSALYLCASSSRGEKLFFGSGTQLSVL.

CDR3 region: CASSLRDRGYEQYF. DNA for the CDR3: TGCGCCAGCAGCCTCCGGGACAGGGGCTACGAGCAGTACTTC. The chain employs TRBV4-1 and TRBJ2-7; 10 bases match TRBD1. V trimming: 4 bases; J trimming: 3 bases; junction bases outside the gene matches: 3. The CDR3 totals 14 residues. CDR1 is MGHRA and CDR2 is YSYEKL in the germline V gene.

The chain links TRBV11-3 to TRBJ1-3; D is uncertain. The germline gives CDR1 SGHNT, CDR2 YENEEA. The CDR3 sequence is 14 residues long. V lost 5 bases and J 2 bases, leaving 10 bases between the germline ends. CDR3 in DNA: TGTGCCAGCAGCCCTCGACACCCTGGAAACACCATATATTTT. Translating it yields CASSPRHPGNTIYF.

The chain has TRBV28 and TRBJ1-6; 7 bases fit TRBD1. V lost 5 bases and J lost 8; bases outside the gene matches: 18. This CDR3 has 18 amino acids. Germline CDR1 and CDR2: MDHEN and SYDVKM. CDR3 DNA: TGTGCCAGCAGTCAACGGGACAGCTATGATCTCTGGTATTCACCCCTCCACTTT. Its translation is CASSQRDSYDLWYSPLHF.

V gene TRBV9 combines with J gene TRBJ2-1; 8 bases align to TRBD2. Germline CDR1 reads SGDLS; CDR2 reads YYNGEE. V shed 4 bases, J shed 8 bases, and the junction held 14 bases outside the gene matches. This CDR3 is 16 amino acids long. The CDR3 sequence: CASSTRPPAGVHEQFF. The CDR3 region has the DNA TGTGCCAGCAGCACCCGCCCCCCAGCGGGAGTGCATGAGCAGTTCTTC.

The V gene is TRBV4-3, the J gene TRBJ1-2; D might be TRBD1 (5 bases). This CDR3 spans 15 amino acids. Germline CDR1 reads LGHNA; CDR2 reads YSLEER. V gave up 0 bases and J gave up 3 bases, with 11 bases separating them. CDR3 sequence reads: CASSQDEGGDYGYTF. Here the CDR3 DNA reads TGCGCCAGCAGCCAAGATGAAGGAGGGGACTATGGCTACACCTTC.

V and J are TRBV6-6 and TRBJ2-7; D call uncertain. Germline CDR1 MNHNY, CDR2 SVGAGI (reference sequence). The V end was cut by 5 bases, the J end by 2 bases, with 22 bases between. The CDR3 totals 17 residues. The CDR3 reads CASSRAMSGSQTYEQYF. The CDR3 DNA reads as TGTGCCAGCAGTCGCGCGATGTCCGGGTCCCAAACCTACGAGCAGTACTTC.

The chain couples TRBV6-1 to TRBJ2-5; D is perhaps TRBD2 (5 bases). Looked up from germline, CDR1 is MNHNS and CDR2 is SASEGT. This CDR3 region has 16 residues. V lost 0 bases and J 5 bases, leaving 16 bases between the germline ends. This CDR3 reads CASSEAGRGSWETQYF. CDR3 sequence (DNA): TGTGCCAGCAGTGAAGCGGGTCGGGGTAGTTGGGAGACCCAGTACTTC.